Presented here are 8 T cell receptor beta chains from one specimen sequenced in a study of beta chain features in type 1 diabetes. Reverse transcription of all isolated RNA meant that expressed TCRB transcripts were sequenced. Repertoires were generated with immunoSEQ multiplex PCR, while TCRdb's copy carries only in-frame clones and drops some. The data hold 450,000 to 600,000 clones, with roughly 31% observed a single time. Sequenced sample: naive CD4+ T cells from blood. The source of these receptors is a man aged 18-30 years in good health.

The rearrangement joins TRBV19 to TRBJ2-7; 7 bases match TRBD1. The germline V gene encodes CDR1 LNHDA and CDR2 SQIVND (reference sequence). The length of the CDR3 is 13 residues. The trim removed 6 bases at V and 2 bases at J, leaving 4 bases unmatched. The CDR3 here is CASSSGQTYEQYF. CDR3 nucleotide sequence: TGTGCCAGTAGCTCGGGACAGACCTACGAGCAGTACTTC.

This chain's CDR3 is CASSTTGGLPDTQYF. The CDR3 coding sequence is TGTGCCAGTAGTACGACAGGGGGCCTCCCAGATACGCAGTATTTT. The V call is TRBV19, the J call TRBJ2-3; 10 positions agree with TRBD1. Germline lookup yields CDR1 LNHDA and CDR2 SQIVND (reference sequence). The CDR3 contains 15 residues. V lost 4 bases and J lost 4; bases outside the gene matches: 5.

The rearrangement links TRBV11-2 to TRBJ2-2, with a tentative D call TRBD2 (7 bases). V was pared by 3 bases and J by 4 bases, with 12 bases between. CDR3 length equals 15 residues. Germline lookup yields CDR1 SGHAT and CDR2 FQNNGV. The CDR3 spells CASSFRGASTGELFF. The CDR3 DNA follows: TGTGCCAGCAGCTTTCGGGGGGCGAGCACCGGGGAGCTGTTTTTT.

The chain has TRBV4-2 and TRBJ2-2; maybe TRBD2 (5 bases). The CDR3 is 14 amino acids. The V end was cut by 5 bases, the J end by 7 bases, with 14 bases between. Germline-derived CDR1 and CDR2 are LGHNA and YNFKEQ. The CDR3 loop reads CASSGGARNGELFF. The CDR3 DNA reads as TGTGCCAGCAGCGGAGGAGCGAGGAACGGGGAGCTGTTTTTT.

The chain is built from TRBV5-1 and TRBJ2-1; tentatively, D is TRBD1 (6 bases). This CDR3 has 13 residues. Germline CDR1 and CDR2: SGHRS and YFSETQ. Trimming removed 7 bases at V and 10 bases at J, with 18 bases between. In DNA, the CDR3 is TGCGCCAGCCGACCAATCCCCGGACAGGAGCAGTTCTTC. This translates into CASRPIPGQEQFF.

This rearrangement joins TRBV27 to TRBJ2-5; D is possibly TRBD1 (6 bases). The CDR3 totals 14 residues. Trimming removed 2 bases from V and 3 bases from J, with 10 bases in between. Germline CDR1 reads MNHEY; CDR2 reads SMNVEV (reference sequence). The CDR3: CASSLGTSKETQYF. The CDR3 DNA reads TGTGCCAGCAGTTTAGGGACAAGTAAAGAGACCCAGTACTTC.

V gene TRBV7-9 combines with J gene TRBJ2-7, with TRBD1 matching 9 bases. There are 14 residues in the CDR3. The V and J ends lost 5 bases and 6 bases, in that order; junction bases with no gene match: 8. CDR1 is SEHNR, CDR2 FQNEAQ, per germline (reference sequence). The CDR3 bases are TGTGCCAGCAGCCCCGGGGACAGGGACAGCGAGCAGTACTTC. Its protein is CASSPGDRDSEQYF.

This chain joins TRBV29-1 and TRBJ2-3; 10 bases are shared with TRBD1. This CDR3 spans 14 amino acids. The V gene's germline CDR1 is SQVTM and CDR2 ANQGSEA. Trimming removed 6 bases from V and 5 bases from J; junction bases left unmatched: 8. CDR3 sequence: CSVVDRGQGDTQYF. CDR3 bases: TGCAGCGTGGTCGACAGGGGGCAAGGAGATACGCAGTATTTT.